These T cell receptor beta chains were read from a single sample in a study of OX40 agonist ivuxolimab in advanced cancers. Clones were sequenced by immunoSEQ multiplex PCR, and TCRdb holds only the in-frame ones, with some missing. The sample carries about 67,000 clones, roughly 84% recorded once. The source material was CD4+ or CD8+ T cells sorted from blood, sampled in a trial of the OX40 agonist ivuxolimab. The receptors stem from an adult with an advanced solid tumor such as melanoma, head and neck, liver or kidney cancer. CDR3s include the opening cysteine and the closing phenylalanine or tryptophan. D genes are given only for firm matches.

V gene,D gene,J gene,CDR3 protein
TRBV28,TRBD2,TRBJ2-3,CASSFLRGGIHTQYF
TRBV6-1,NA,TRBJ1-4,CASLRDGGGEKLFF
TRBV7-9,TRBD1,TRBJ2-5,CASSPGTGRETQYF
TRBV28,NA,TRBJ2-5,CASQGLQETQYF
TRBV11-3,NA,TRBJ1-2,CASSHGQFYGYTF
TRBV9,TRBD1,TRBJ1-2,CASSVGRGQFGYTF
TRBV2,TRBD1,TRBJ1-1,CASSGNRGLKAFF
TRBV4-2,NA,TRBJ2-5,CASSSGALPGETQYF
TRBV6-1,NA,TRBJ2-2,CASSVTGTGELFF
TRBV19,NA,TRBJ2-1,CASSIVTAGNNEQFF
TRBV7-8,NA,TRBJ1-5,CASSLTGASNQPQHF
TRBV25-1,NA,TRBJ1-1,CASSDSAGLEAFF
TRBV9,TRBD2,TRBJ2-5,CASSSGTSGGKPQETQYF
TRBV5-1,NA,TRBJ2-3,CASSLDGSTQYF
TRBV5-1,NA,TRBJ1-1,CASGGTPNTEAFF
TRBV5-8,NA,TRBJ1-4,CASSPGTAGEKLFF
TRBV27,NA,TRBJ1-1,CASGKQGRNTEAFF
TRBV7-8,NA,TRBJ1-2,CASIGTEGSYTF
TRBV2,TRBD1,TRBJ1-6,CARQGANSPLHF
TRBV9,NA,TRBJ2-3,CASSVARAQGQRTDTQYF
TRBV25-1,TRBD1,TRBJ2-5,CASSDRQGVRETQYF
TRBV5-1,NA,TRBJ1-2,CASSFTGNYGYTF
TRBV10-3,NA,TRBJ2-7,CAIRDRDHEQYF
TRBV9,NA,TRBJ2-5,CASSVSNWYQETQYF
TRBV5-1,TRBD1,TRBJ2-7,CASSLVGQGAYEQYF
TRBV7-2,NA,TRBJ1-2,CASSLDRGGAYGYTF
TRBV7-2,TRBD2,TRBJ2-1,CASSPAGVYNEQFF
TRBV5-6,NA,TRBJ2-3,CASSLIEGSENTQYF
TRBV11-3,NA,TRBJ2-1,CASSPRGSSYNEQFF
TRBV5-4,TRBD2,TRBJ2-3,CASSVGGGQTDTQYF
TRBV6-6,NA,TRBJ1-4,CASSGIKQIEEEKLFF
TRBV18,NA,TRBJ1-5,CASSPSYNQPQHF
TRBV7-8,NA,TRBJ1-1,CASTTDDRTSEAFF
TRBV15,NA,TRBJ2-7,CATSRDLSATYEQYF
TRBV6-1,NA,TRBJ2-2,CASSEEDGELFF
TRBV19,NA,TRBJ1-2,CASSIRGTDGYTF
TRBV6-1,NA,TRBJ2-5,CASRKGDLGFETQYF
TRBV6-1,NA,TRBJ1-2,CASSLLEGYTF
TRBV6-5,NA,TRBJ1-6,CASSYSMDTSPLHF
TRBV11-2,NA,TRBJ2-2,CASSSTPGTGELFF
TRBV5-1,NA,TRBJ2-2,CASSLDRSAGELFF
TRBV7-9,TRBD1,TRBJ1-2,CASSLGQGADYGYTF
TRBV2,NA,TRBJ2-1,CASRSSPNNEQFF
TRBV4-2,TRBD1,TRBJ1-5,CASSQEGGSNQPQHF
TRBV5-1,TRBD1,TRBJ2-6,CASSFFGTGTGSGANVLTF
TRBV5-1,NA,TRBJ1-1,CASSLSGRAGGEAFF
TRBV6-6,NA,TRBJ1-1,CASSTGGHRIPGAFF
TRBV28,NA,TRBJ1-1,CAGSTGLNTEAFF
TRBV5-1,TRBD1,TRBJ1-4,CASSPDRGANEKLFF
TRBV28,NA,TRBJ1-4,CASSSSQGVWGKLFF
TRBV11-2,TRBD1,NA,CASSPRRTGPYEQYF
TRBV5-8,NA,TRBJ2-3,CASSPGRIKTSTDTQYF
TRBV27,NA,TRBJ2-1,CASRLERSVAPSARQKDEQFF
TRBV7-9,TRBD1,TRBJ1-6,CASSLVGQGYNSPLHF